Here is one TCR beta chain with its context. Antigen unknown. A single record per CDR3 protein comes from TCRdb applying MiXCR to the RT-PCR reads. The sample has a few hundred thousand distinct CDR3 sequences, 14% seen once. V dropped 4 bases and J dropped 2 bases, with 11 bases sitting between them. Germline values: CDR1 SGHRS, CDR2 YFSETQ. The CDR3 runs 14 residues. This sample is part of a study of response to subunit inactivated influenza vaccine. Notes on the study in general: It was the authors' suggestion that each seasonal influenza vaccination recruits few new T cells.

The sequence came from a man aged 50 to 60 who received an inactivated influenza vaccine. This specimen consisted of PBMCs from blood, obtained approximately 13 days after vaccination. The chain joins TRBV5-1 to TRBJ2-3, with a weak D call TRBD2 (6 bases). CDR3 nucleotides: TGCGCCAGCAGCGCGCGGGGCCCCACAGATACGCAGTATTTT. Protein sequence: CASSARGPTDTQYF.